The 20 T cell receptor beta chains listed next were all sequenced from one sample in a study of T cells expressing NK-cell markers. After re-calling the 5' RACE reads, TCRdb lists one entry per CDR3 protein, DNA absent. Found here are about 160,000 distinct CDR3 sequences; the top ten clones hold roughly 20%. The sequenced sample was blood T cells: a sorted CD56 or NKG2C T cell subset, CD4+ or CD8+ T cells, or bulk PBMC T cells (not recorded which). The origin of the receptors is a woman between 18 and 70 years old in good health.

CDR3 sequence reads: CASSPNGVLGGAGTGELFF. This sequence joins TRBV11-2 and TRBJ2-2; TCRdb returns TRBD1, unconfirmable since there is no DNA. From germline, CDR1 is SGHAT and CDR2 FQNNGV. The CDR3 is 19 residues long.

The chain is built from TRBV5-1 and TRBJ1-1; TCRdb picks TRBD1, but there is no DNA to check that call. The CDR3 length is 16 residues. Germline V gene lookup returns CDR1 SGHRS and CDR2 YFSETQ. The CDR3 is CASSLGPVIGDTEAFF.

The CDR3 here is CASSLVTSGTGELFF. The rearrangement joins TRBV5-1 to TRBJ2-2. This CDR3 has 15 residues. The germline V gene has CDR1 SGHRS and CDR2 YFSETQ.

J is TRBJ2-1 and V is TRBV5-1. Germline CDR1 reads SGHRS; CDR2 reads YFSETQ. CDR3 length: 16 amino acids. CDR3 loop: CASSLDGDTSYNEQFF.

This chain connects TRBV6-4 to TRBJ2-2; the D call of TRBD2 rests on TCRdb alone, since no DNA is present to check it. The CDR3 consists of 18 residues. CDR1 is MRHNA, CDR2 SNTAGT, per germline. The CDR3 protein is CASTKRSSGVANTGELFF.

CDR3 loop: CASSLTPQAAEAFF. The chain has TRBV7-3 and TRBJ1-1. CDR3 length: 14 amino acids. The V gene's germline CDR1 is SGHTA and CDR2 FQGTGA.

The genes are TRBV12-3 or TRBV12-4 and TRBJ2-1; TCRdb designates TRBD1, a call that cannot be tested without DNA. This CDR3 contains 17 residues. The CDR3 reads CASSPPLAGGKHNEQFF.

This sequence joins TRBV3-1 and TRBJ1-6. The CDR3 is 13 amino acids. The V gene's germline CDR1 is LGHDT and CDR2 YNNKEL (reference sequence). The CDR3: CASSQDGNSPLHF.

V usage is TRBV25-1 and J usage is TRBJ2-5. Per germline, CDR1 MGHDK and CDR2 SYGVNS. CDR3 length: 15 amino acids. This chain's CDR3 is CASSDLRQGQETQYF.

The chain couples TRBV5-1 to TRBJ2-1; TCRdb's assignment of TRBD2 cannot be checked, as there is no DNA. Per the germline V gene, CDR1 is SGHRS and CDR2 is YFSETQ. The CDR3 sequence is 15 residues long. The CDR3 loop reads CASSFLGLAVDEQFF.

The rearrangement uses TRBV5-1 and TRBJ2-7; the TCRdb call, TRBD1, lacks DNA for checking. The CDR3 extends over 16 amino acids. The germline gives CDR1 SGHRS, CDR2 YFSETQ. CDR3: CASSRDSAGGIYEQYF.

The chain carries TRBV3-1 and TRBJ2-7; checking the TCRdb D call of TRBD1 is not possible without DNA. This CDR3 region has 13 residues. Looked up from germline, CDR1 is LGHDT and CDR2 is YNNKEL (reference sequence). CDR3 residues: CASSSGQGGEQYF.

The CDR3 loop reads CASSLRTGQGPQHF. This chain connects TRBV5-6 to TRBJ1-5; there is no DNA to check the TCRdb D call of TRBD1. The length of the CDR3 is 14 residues. The germline gives CDR1 SGHDT, CDR2 YYEEEE.

The chain links TRBV7-9 to TRBJ1-6; absent DNA, TCRdb's TRBD1 call cannot be checked. The CDR3 runs to 14 residues. Germline V lookup: CDR1 SEHNR, CDR2 FQNEAQ (reference sequence). The CDR3 loop is CASSSGQGDSPLHF. Using reference TRBV7-9 and TRBJ1-6 for the parts outside the CDR3, the full variable domain is DTGVSQNPRHKITKRGQNVTFRCDPISEHNRLYWYRQTLGQGPEFLTYFQNEAQLEKSRLLSDRFSAERPKGSFSTLEIQRTEQGDSAMYLCASSSGQGDSPLHFGNGTRLTVT.

The genes are TRBV7-2 and TRBJ1-5; checking the TCRdb D call of TRBD1 is not possible without DNA. Looked up from germline, CDR1 is SGHTA and CDR2 is FQGNSA. The CDR3 consists of 15 residues. The CDR3 here is CASSPWGQGDQPQHF.

This chain joins TRBV28 and TRBJ2-7; no DNA is available, so the TRBD2 call from TCRdb remains unchecked. Per germline, CDR1 MDHEN and CDR2 SYDVKM. The CDR3 runs to 17 residues. CDR3 loop: CASSQPEGTSGNYEQYF.

The chain joins TRBV20-1 to TRBJ2-5; TCRdb reports TRBD2, a call that lacks DNA to check it against. The length of the CDR3 is 13 residues. Germline-derived CDR1 and CDR2 are DFQATT and SNEGSKA (reference sequence). This chain's CDR3 is CSATRTSGETQYF.

The V call is TRBV27, the J call TRBJ1-6. CDR1 is MNHEY, CDR2 SMNVEV, per germline (reference sequence). The CDR3 is 11 amino acids. The CDR3 reads CATRRREPLHF.

This chain joins TRBV6-2 or TRBV6-3 and TRBJ2-2; no DNA is available, so the TRBD2 call from TCRdb remains unchecked. Looked up from germline, CDR1 is MNHEY and CDR2 is SVGEGT. The CDR3 covers 19 residues. The CDR3 spells CASTSYWGPDGLSRGELFF.

This rearrangement joins TRBV10-3 to TRBJ1-1; the D call of TRBD1 rests on TCRdb alone, since no DNA is present to check it. Germline CDR1 ENHRY, CDR2 SYGVKD. The CDR3 loop spans 14 amino acids. Here the CDR3 reads CAISGTGGNTEAFF.